The 16 T cell receptor beta chains listed next were all sequenced from one sample in a study of blood T cell repertoires in COVID-19. Repertoires were generated with immunoSEQ multiplex PCR, while TCRdb's copy carries only in-frame clones and drops some. The sample lists approximately 200,000 clones, around 90% occurring once. Sequencing was carried out using PBMCs or T cells enriched from blood (not recorded which). The receptors were gathered from a man aged 25 to 40 in a cohort exposed to, infected with or recovered from COVID-19 (not recorded which).

V and J are TRBV5-5 and TRBJ2-6; D gene ambiguous. This CDR3 has 15 residues. Germline-derived CDR1 and CDR2 are SGHKS and YYEKEE (reference sequence). Trimming removed 4 bases from V and 4 bases from J, with 12 bases in between. The CDR3 nucleotides are TGTGCCAGCAGCCGTGACGGGTCCGGGGCCAACGTCCTGACTTTC. Amino acids: CASSRDGSGANVLTF.

This rearrangement joins TRBV28 to TRBJ1-2, with D maybe TRBD1 (6 bases). Trimming shortened V by 6 bases and J by 0 bases, and 20 bases separated the two germline ends. Germline V gene data show CDR1 as MDHEN and CDR2 as SYDVKM. This CDR3 comprises 17 residues. The CDR3 spells CASRPVFRGPTNYGYTF. CDR3 nucleotides: TGTGCCAGCAGGCCCGTGTTCAGGGGTCCCACTAACTATGGCTACACCTTC.

The genes are TRBV9 and TRBJ2-7; 8 bases agree with TRBD1. This CDR3 has 16 residues. V was clipped by 3 bases and J by 1 base; unmatched bases: 9. Germline loops: CDR1 SGDLS, CDR2 YYNGEE. The CDR3 loop reads CASSAQGQVSSYEQYF. CDR3 bases: TGTGCCAGCAGCGCACAGGGACAGGTGTCATCCTACGAGCAGTACTTC.

The chain combines TRBV6-6 with TRBJ2-6; 7 bases are shared with TRBD1. With 2 bases clipped from V and 2 bases from J, the junction kept 3 bases outside the gene matches. The CDR3 runs 16 residues. Looked up from germline, CDR1 is MNHNY and CDR2 is SVGAGI (reference sequence). The CDR3 coding sequence is TGTGCCAGCAGTTACCTCGACAGGGCTGGGGCCAACGTCCTGACTTTC. Its translation is CASSYLDRAGANVLTF.

The gene calls are TRBV5-6 and TRBJ1-5, with 11 bases lining up with TRBD1. This CDR3 spans 15 amino acids. Germline V gene lookup returns CDR1 SGHDT and CDR2 YYEEEE. Unmatched junction bases numbered 5, after V lost 3 bases and J lost 6 bases. The CDR3 DNA follows: TGTGCCAGCAGCTCTGGACAGGGGGCTTTTCAGCCCCAGCATTTT. Its protein product is CASSSGQGAFQPQHF.

The rearrangement links TRBV28 to TRBJ2-5, with D possibly being TRBD1 (6 bases). Germline V lookup: CDR1 MDHEN, CDR2 SYDVKM. V lost 3 bases and J 4 bases, leaving 12 bases between the germline ends. The CDR3 loop spans 14 amino acids. CDR3: CASSFQGLPETQYF. The CDR3 DNA reads TGTGCCAGCAGTTTCCAGGGGCTCCCAGAGACCCAGTACTTC.

V and J are TRBV9 and TRBJ1-1, with D perhaps TRBD1 (5 bases). The CDR3 loop spans 15 amino acids. Germline CDR1 reads SGDLS; CDR2 reads YYNGEE. Trimming took off 0 bases at V and 0 bases at J, with 9 bases between the two ends. The CDR3 DNA reads TGTGCCAGCAGCGTAGATGGCAGGGTGAACACTGAAGCTTTCTTT. Amino acid sequence: CASSVDGRVNTEAFF.

J is TRBJ1-6 and V is TRBV4-1; 12 bases agree with TRBD1. CDR1 and CDR2 (germline): MGHRA, YSYEKL. The trim removed 3 bases at V and 8 bases at J, leaving 8 bases unmatched. This CDR3 spans 17 amino acids. CDR3: CASSQWDRGPRDSPLHF. The CDR3 nucleotides are TGCGCCAGCAGCCAGTGGGACAGGGGGCCGAGAGATTCACCCCTCCACTTT.

V and J are TRBV5-1 and TRBJ2-1; TRBD2 is a possible D gene (5 bases). Germline V gives CDR1 SGHRS, CDR2 YFSETQ. The CDR3 sequence is 13 residues long. V lost 4 bases and J 4 bases, leaving 9 bases between the germline ends. CDR3 bases: TGCGCCAGCAGCGGGAGTACTTACAATGAGCAGTTCTTC. Translation gives CASSGSTYNEQFF.

This rearrangement joins TRBV6-5 to TRBJ1-2, with TRBD1 identical over 8 bases. This CDR3 has 13 residues. J was trimmed by 6 bases and V by 4 bases; bases with no gene match: 4. The germline V gene encodes CDR1 MNHEY and CDR2 SVGAGI. The CDR3 region has the DNA TGTGCCAGCAGTTGGACAGGGAAGGATGGCTACACCTTC. Translation: CASSWTGKDGYTF.

The J gene is TRBJ1-1, the V gene TRBV24-1; 10 nucleotides line up with TRBD1. J was trimmed by 10 bases and V by 3 bases; bases with no gene match: 10. The CDR3 is 15 residues long. Germline V gives CDR1 KGHDR, CDR2 SFDVKD. The CDR3, as DNA: TGTGCCACCAGTGATGCCGGGACAGGGGCTTACCGAGCTTTCTTT. Translation gives CATSDAGTGAYRAFF.

The chain recombines TRBV27 with TRBJ1-2; the D gene is possibly TRBD1 (6 bases). V shed 6 bases and J shed 8 bases, with 13 bases lying between them. The CDR3 length is 12 residues. CDR1 MNHEY and CDR2 SMNVEV come from the germline V gene (reference sequence). CDR3 sequence: CASSPTGAGYTF. The CDR3 nucleotides are TGTGCCAGCAGCCCGACAGGCGCAGGCTACACCTTC.

The chain has TRBV18 and TRBJ2-3, with TRBD2 matching 9 bases. The length of the CDR3 is 15 residues. J gave up 3 bases and V 2 bases, and 3 bases lay outside the gene matches. The germline gives CDR1 KGHSH, CDR2 LQKENI. CDR3 in DNA: TGTGCCAGCTCACCAAATAGCGGGAGTACAGATACGCAGTATTTT. Its protein is CASSPNSGSTDTQYF.

The rearrangement uses TRBV9 and TRBJ2-3, with a tentative D call TRBD2 (6 bases). CDR3 length: 15 residues. V was trimmed by 0 bases and J by 5 bases, leaving 13 bases between them. Germline loops: CDR1 SGDLS, CDR2 YYNGEE. DNA of the CDR3: TGTGCCAGCAGCGTAGGTGGAGGGAGAGGAGATACGCAGTATTTT. This codes for CASSVGGGRGDTQYF.

Here the CDR3 reads CASSLRGGNTEAFF. CDR3 nucleotide sequence: TGTGCCAGCAGCCTACGGGGGGGGAACACTGAAGCTTTCTTT. The chain is built from TRBV27 and TRBJ1-1; weak D call: TRBD1 (5 bases). Per germline, CDR1 MNHEY and CDR2 SMNVEV (reference sequence). The CDR3 is 14 amino acids. Between the trimmed V and J ends, which lost 6 bases and 1 base, there was a span of 12 bases.

The V gene is TRBV12-3 or TRBV12-4, the J gene TRBJ2-3; D possibly corresponds to TRBD1 (6 bases). This CDR3 is 13 amino acids long. The V end was cut by 5 bases, the J end by 3 bases, with 9 bases between. DNA of the CDR3: TGTGCCAGCAGTCACCAGGGGACAGATACGCAGTATTTT. Amino acids: CASSHQGTDTQYF.